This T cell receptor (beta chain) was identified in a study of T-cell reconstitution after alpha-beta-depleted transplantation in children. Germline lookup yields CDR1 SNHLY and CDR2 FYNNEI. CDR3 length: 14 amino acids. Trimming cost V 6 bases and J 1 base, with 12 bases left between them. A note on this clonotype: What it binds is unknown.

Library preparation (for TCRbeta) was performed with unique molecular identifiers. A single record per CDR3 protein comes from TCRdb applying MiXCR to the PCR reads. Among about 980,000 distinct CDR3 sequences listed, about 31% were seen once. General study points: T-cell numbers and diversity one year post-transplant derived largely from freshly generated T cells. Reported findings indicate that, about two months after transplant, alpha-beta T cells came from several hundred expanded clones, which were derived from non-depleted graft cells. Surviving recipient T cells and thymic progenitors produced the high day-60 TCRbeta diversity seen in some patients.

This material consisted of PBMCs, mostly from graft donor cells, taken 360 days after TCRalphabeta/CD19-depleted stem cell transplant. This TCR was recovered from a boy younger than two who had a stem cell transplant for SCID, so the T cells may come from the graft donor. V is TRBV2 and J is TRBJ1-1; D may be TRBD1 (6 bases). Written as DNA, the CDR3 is TGTGCCAGCAGGTCGACAGGTCCGAACACTGAAGCTTTCTTT. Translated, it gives CASRSTGPNTEAFF. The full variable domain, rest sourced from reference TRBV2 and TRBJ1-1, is EPEVTQTPSHQVTQMGQEVILRCVPISNHLYFYWYRQILGQKVEFLVSFYNNEISEKSEIFDDQFSVERPDGSNFTLKIRSTKLEDSAMYFCASRSTGPNTEAFFGQGTRLTVV.